A selection of T cell receptor beta chains follows, all from one sample in a study of regulatory T cells in long-lasting Graves disease. From the multiplex PCR reads, TCRdb called clonotypes with MiXCR, one entry per CDR3 protein. The table lists 500,000 or so distinct CDR3 sequences, around 15% of them singletons. The sample also formed part of further work on T cells in Graves' hyperthyroidism and ophthalmopathy.

The specimen comprised peripheral blood mononuclear cells (PBMCs), sampled at new diagnosis, from a patient treated with antithyroid drugs. The origin of the receptors is a woman aged 45-60 years with Graves disease. Both conserved end residues are part of each CDR3. D genes are given only for firm matches. Size is omitted from some rows. Given values are once, few, many or a class for expanded clones.

j_gene,abundance,d_gene,v_gene,CDR3nt,CDR3aa
TRBJ1-3,few,TRBD1,TRBV5-1,TGCGCCAGCAGCTGGGGGGACAGGGGGATCGGTGGAAACACCATATATTTT,CASSWGDRGIGGNTIYF
TRBJ2-3,NA,TRBD2,TRBV7-9,TGTGCCAGCAGCTTCAGCGGGGGAGGGGATACGCAGTATTTT,CASSFSGGGDTQYF
TRBJ1-2,NA,TRBD1,TRBV7-6,TGTGCCAGCAGCTTAGGGCGGCTACGGGACAGGGGGCTTGGTGGCTACACCTTC,CASSLGRLRDRGLGGYTF
TRBJ1-3,NA,TRBD1,TRBV6-2/TRBV6-3,TGTGCCAGCAGAGTACAGGGGGCGTCCGGAAACACCATATATTTT,CASRVQGASGNTIYF
TRBJ2-2,NA,TRBD2,TRBV12-3/TRBV12-4,TGTGCCAGCAGTTCGTCGACTAGCGGGTTGAACACCGGGGAGCTGTTTTTT,CASSSSTSGLNTGELFF
TRBJ2-3,many,TRBD2,TRBV11-2,TGTGCCAGCAGCTTAGGCGGGAGTGGAGATACGCAGTATTTT,CASSLGGSGDTQYF
TRBJ2-5,many,TRBD1,TRBV29-1,TGCAGCGCTGAGTCGGGACAGGGAGGTATAGAGACCCAGTACTTC,CSAESGQGGIETQYF
TRBJ2-5,many,NA,TRBV28,TGTGCCAGCAGTTTTGGGGATCTACTCGGGACCCAGTACTTC,CASSFGDLLGTQYF
TRBJ2-7,once,NA,TRBV20-1,TGCAGTGCTAGAGGACCCAAAAGCTCCTACGAGCAGTACTTC,CSARGPKSSYEQYF
TRBJ2-3,NA,TRBD2,TRBV28,TGTGCCAGCAGCCGGACTAGCGATTATACAGATACGCAGTATTTT,CASSRTSDYTDTQYF
TRBJ2-7,many,TRBD1,TRBV5-6,TGTGCCAGCTCCAGCTTTGGTGACGGGACAGAGCGGTGGGAGCAGTACTTC,CASSSFGDGTERWEQYF
TRBJ1-5,many,NA,TRBV12-3/TRBV12-4,TGTGCCAGCAGTTTATACTGGGAACGAGAACAGCCCCAGCATTTT,CASSLYWEREQPQHF
TRBJ1-1,NA,NA,TRBV5-1,TGTGCCAGCAGCTTGGGGCAGCTATCCACTGAAGCTTTCTTT,CASSLGQLSTEAFF
TRBJ2-1,many,TRBD2,TRBV5-1,TGCGCCAGCAGCATTGGACTAGCGGAATACAATGAGCAGTTCTTC,CASSIGLAEYNEQFF
TRBJ2-1,few,NA,TRBV3-1,TGTGCCAGCAGCCAAGAGGCAGGTCAGAGCTACAATGAGCAGTTCTTC,CASSQEAGQSYNEQFF
TRBJ1-5,NA,NA,TRBV20-1,TGCAGTGCTAGTATTACGCAGACCAATCAGCCCCAGCATTTT,CSASITQTNQPQHF
TRBJ2-2,many,TRBD2,TRBV7-3,TGTGCCAGCAGCTTATTTTCTAGCGGGAACACCGGGGAGCTGTTTTTT,CASSLFSSGNTGELFF
TRBJ1-5,NA,NA,TRBV3-1,TGTGCCAGCAGCTGGGACCGCTCCAATCAGCCCCAGCATTTT,CASSWDRSNQPQHF
TRBJ1-1,many,NA,TRBV28,TGTGCCAGCAGTTTAGAGGGGGGCGAGTACACTGAAGCTTTCTTT,CASSLEGGEYTEAFF
TRBJ2-5,NA,NA,TRBV10-3,TGTGCCATCAGTGAGGGTATGGGAAGAGAGACCCAGTACTTC,CAISEGMGRETQYF
TRBJ2-2,many,NA,TRBV7-3,TGTGCCAGCAGCTTCAGCGGTACGACCGGGGAGCTGTTTTTT,CASSFSGTTGELFF
TRBJ2-1,many,TRBD1,TRBV3-1,TGTGCCAGCAGGGGACAGGGGTTTGAGCAGTTCTTC,CASRGQGFEQFF
TRBJ1-3,few,NA,TRBV7-3,TGTGCCAGCTCAACGGGGGGGACCTCTGGAAACACCATATATTTT,CASSTGGTSGNTIYF
TRBJ2-1,NA,TRBD2,TRBV7-9,TGTGCCAGCAGCCCACGACTAGCGCTGTACCAAGAGACCCAGTTCTTC,CASSPRLALYQETQFF
TRBJ2-2,NA,TRBD2,TRBV18,TGTGCCAGCTCACCGATAGCGGGAGGATTGACCGGGGAGCTGTTTTTT,CASSPIAGGLTGELFF
TRBJ2-7,few,TRBD1,TRBV5-4,TGTGCCAGCAGCTCCCGGACAGGGGTCGACGAGCAGTACTTC,CASSSRTGVDEQYF
TRBJ2-5,few,NA,TRBV7-9,TGTGCCAGCAGCTTAGCGGGAAGTGGGGAGACCCAGTACTTC,CASSLAGSGETQYF
TRBJ2-1,NA,TRBD2,TRBV9,TGTGCCAGCAGTCTCTCCCTAGGCGGGGGCTCCTACAATGAGCAGTTCTTC,CASSLSLGGGSYNEQFF
TRBJ2-3,many,TRBD2,TRBV12-3/TRBV12-4,TGTGCCAGCAGTTCCCGGACTAGCGTTATCACAGATACGCAGTATTTT,CASSSRTSVITDTQYF
TRBJ2-7,many,NA,TRBV27,TGTGCCAGCAGCCCCCTGGGGGGTGTCAAAACCTACGAGCAGTACTTC,CASSPLGGVKTYEQYF
TRBJ1-2,few,NA,TRBV9,TGTGCCAGCAGCGCCCACAAGCTGCGGGCGGACTATGGCTACACCTTC,CASSAHKLRADYGYTF
TRBJ2-2,few,TRBD2,TRBV20-1,TGCAGCGATTCGAACCGGACTAGCGGGAACACCGGGGAGCTGTTTTTT,CSDSNRTSGNTGELFF
TRBJ1-1,NA,NA,TRBV27,TGTGCCAGCAGTTTAATAGAACAGGCCTGGACCCGAAACACTGAAGCTTTCTTT,CASSLIEQAWTRNTEAFF
TRBJ2-7,NA,TRBD2,TRBV11-2,TGTGCCAGCAGCTTGACTAGCGGGCGTCCCTACGAGCAGTGCTTC,CASSLTSGRPYEQCF
TRBJ1-5,few,NA,TRBV28,TGTGCCAGCAAGAGTCGGAGCAATCAGCCCCAGCATTTT,CASKSRSNQPQHF
TRBJ2-6,few,TRBD1,TRBV6-1,TGTGCCAGCAGTCACACAGGGGCTGGGGCCAACGTCCTGACTTTC,CASSHTGAGANVLTF
TRBJ2-5,NA,NA,TRBV7-9,TGTGCCTCCGGGGATCTAAGGGGCAGAGAAGAGACCCAGTACTTC,CASGDLRGREETQYF
TRBJ2-1,many,TRBD2,TRBV6-2/TRBV6-3,TGTGCCAGCAGTTACTCGGGACTAGCGGGAGGTAGTGAGCAGTTCTTC,CASSYSGLAGGSEQFF
TRBJ2-7,many,NA,TRBV11-2,TGTGCCAGCAGCTCCCCGACAGAACCCTACGAGCAGTACTTC,CASSSPTEPYEQYF
TRBJ1-1,many,TRBD1,TRBV7-9,TGTGCCAGCAGCTCCCCCCGGACAGGGCGTATCACTGAAGCTTTCTTT,CASSSPRTGRITEAFF
TRBJ2-1,NA,NA,TRBV18,TGTGCCAGCTCACCACCGTCCGATAGCAGGGGCATTCAGTTCTTC,CASSPPSDSRGIQFF
TRBJ1-2,NA,NA,TRBV6-5,TGTGCCAGCAGTTCGGAGACCAGGGTTAACTATGGCTACACCTTC,CASSSETRVNYGYTF
TRBJ2-3,many,NA,TRBV28,TGTGCCAGCAGTTCCCCTCCCCGGAGCACAGATACGCAGTATTTT,CASSSPPRSTDTQYF
TRBJ2-7,few,TRBD1,TRBV28,TGTGCCAGCAGAATGGGGACAGGGGCCAACGAGCAGTACTTC,CASRMGTGANEQYF
TRBJ2-2,NA,NA,TRBV28,TGTGCCAGCAGCATTGGGTCCGGGGAGCTGTTTTTT,CASSIGSGELFF